A selection of T cell receptor beta chains follows, all from one sample in a study of memory CD4+ T cells and cytomegalovirus serostatus. Measured with immunoSEQ multiplex PCR; TCRdb has only the in-frame clones, and not every one. The repertoire consists of 46,000 or so clones, with around four fifths occurring once and the leading ten covering around 0.61%. The sample consisted of memory CD4+ T cells from blood. All receptors come from an adult in good health and CMV-seronegative. Both conserved end residues are part of each CDR3. The order of the fields is clone size, V gene, J gene, D gene, CDR3 protein, CDR3 DNA. The D gene is left open where the match is weak. Expanded clones get a size class; other rows say once, few or many, or leave the size out.

>-|TRBV28|TRBJ1-2|-
CASRFRQTNYGYTF
TGTGCCAGCAGGTTTAGGCAGACTAACTATGGCTACACCTTC
>few|TRBV28|TRBJ1-2|-
CASSSTSYGYTF
TGTGCCAGCAGTTCCACAAGTTATGGCTACACCTTC
>-|TRBV7-2|TRBJ2-3|-
CASSLSGGTDTQYF
TGTGCCAGCAGCTTGTCAGGGGGCACAGATACGCAGTATTTT
>medium-sized|TRBV2|TRBJ2-5|-
CASSALDETQYF
TGTGCCAGCAGTGCCTTGGACGAGACCCAGTACTTC
>-|TRBV5-1|TRBJ2-1|TRBD1
CASSLVWTGTYNEQFF
TGCGCCAGCAGCTTGGTTTGGACAGGGACCTACAATGAGCAGTTCTTC
>-|TRBV7-2|TRBJ2-4|TRBD1
CASSGAGTGAKNIQYF
TGTGCCAGCAGTGGGGCCGGGACAGGGGCCAAAAACATTCAGTACTTC
>once|TRBV27|TRBJ2-1|TRBD2
CASSSPLAGGHNEQFF
TGTGCCAGCAGTTCCCCGCTAGCGGGAGGCCACAATGAGCAGTTCTTC
>-|TRBV6-1|TRBJ1-2|-
CASSEGGINYGYTF
TGTGCCAGCAGTGAAGGGGGGATTAACTATGGCTACACCTTC
>-|TRBV7-9|TRBJ2-7|-
CASSFWGLAGSYEQYF
TGTGCCAGCAGCTTTTGGGGGCTAGCAGGAAGCTACGAGCAGTACTTC
>-|TRBV9|TRBJ1-1|-
CASSVGRMNTEAFF
TGTGCCAGCAGCGTAGGACGGATGAACACTGAAGCTTTCTTT
>-|TRBV7-3|TRBJ2-2|-
CASSLSGGELFF
TGTGCCAGCAGCTTATCAGGCGGGGAGCTGTTTTTT
>-|TRBV7-2|TRBJ1-1|-
CASSLGAGVVGTEAFF
TGTGCCAGCAGCTTAGGGGCAGGGGTAGTCGGCACTGAAGCTTTCTTT
>-|TRBV30|TRBJ1-5|TRBD1
CAWSVGGQGENQPQHF
TGTGCCTGGAGTGTCGGGGGACAGGGTGAAAATCAGCCCCAGCATTTT
>-|TRBV9|TRBJ2-5|TRBD1
CASSFQGGREETQYF
TGTGCCAGCAGCTTCCAAGGGGGCAGGGAAGAGACCCAGTACTTC
>-|TRBV27|TRBJ1-1|-
CASRGGRRGRDTEAFF
TGTGCCAGCAGGGGTGGGCGACGGGGGCGAGACACTGAAGCTTTCTTT
>-|TRBV5-1|TRBJ1-1|-
CASSVSGTSNTEAFF
TGCGCCAGCAGCGTCTCCGGGACATCCAACACTGAAGCTTTCTTT
>-|TRBV30|TRBJ2-1|TRBD2
CACLAGGMNEQFF
TGTGCCTGTTTAGCGGGGGGGATGAATGAGCAGTTCTTC
>-|TRBV25-1|TRBJ1-4|TRBD1
CASSDAGDSFNEKLFF
TGTGCCAGCAGTGATGCGGGGGACAGTTTTAATGAAAAACTGTTTTTT
>-|TRBV2|TRBJ2-7|TRBD2
CASRLERGQTYEQYF
TGTGCCAGCAGGCTCGAGCGGGGGCAGACCTACGAGCAGTACTTC
>medium-sized|TRBV6-1|TRBJ1-2|-
CASRDRTDRGYTF
TGTGCCAGCCGCGATCGGACAGACAGAGGCTACACCTTC
>-|TRBV27|TRBJ1-2|TRBD1
CASSDRVTDGYTF
TGTGCCAGCAGCGACAGGGTGACGGATGGCTACACCTTC
>few|TRBV27|TRBJ2-2|TRBD2
CASSFWGGNTGELFF
TGTGCCAGCAGTTTCTGGGGGGGGAACACCGGGGAGCTGTTTTTT
>-|TRBV5-6|TRBJ2-5|TRBD1
CASSLAMGQGKETQYF
TGTGCCAGCAGCTTGGCTATGGGACAGGGGAAAGAGACCCAGTACTTC
>-|TRBV10-3|TRBJ1-2|TRBD1
CAISEGTGIPNYGYTF
TGTGCCATCAGTGAGGGGACAGGGATCCCTAACTATGGCTACACCTTC
>-|TRBV11-2|TRBJ1-2|-
CASSPDRTILYGYTF
TGTGCCAGCAGCCCGGACAGAACAATACTCTATGGCTACACCTTC